The 21 T cell receptor beta chains reported below all come from one sample, sequenced in a study of cytomegalovirus exposure and HLA in healthy donors. PCR involved 60 Vbeta and 13 Jbeta primers. Here immunoSEQ multiplex PCR was the method, and the copy in TCRdb shows in-frame clones only, minus some. The sample has 100,000 to 150,000 clones; more than 60% are singletons. The specimen was PBMCs. The receptor source for this set is a woman under 30 in good health and CMV-seronegative.

The chain employs TRBV7-9 and TRBJ2-5, with 7 bases matching TRBD2. The J call may be wrong; the DNA end is better matched by TRBJ2-7. The CDR3 runs to 14 residues. The germline CDR1 and CDR2 sequences are SEHNR and FQNEAQ (reference sequence). Written as DNA, the CDR3 is TGTGCCAGCAGCTCCTTGGGACTACTCGACGAGCAGTACTTC. This gives the protein CASSSLGLLDEQYF.

The chain uses TRBV5-1 and TRBJ2-1; TRBD1 matches 7 bases. The length of the CDR3 is 13 residues. The germline gives CDR1 SGHRS, CDR2 YFSETQ. With V trimmed by 3 bases and J by 6 bases, 3 bases remained unmatched. The CDR3 DNA is TGCGCCAGCAGCTCCGGGGACAGCAATGAGCAGTTCTTC. Its translation is CASSSGDSNEQFF.

This chain uses TRBV5-4 with TRBJ2-1, with D perhaps TRBD1 (6 bases). The germline gives CDR1 SGHNT, CDR2 YYREEE (reference sequence). V lost 2 bases and J 4 bases, leaving 13 bases between the germline ends. This CDR3 has 15 amino acids. CDR3 coding DNA: TGTGCCAGCAGCTTAGATTCAGGGGCTTACAATGAGCAGTTCTTC. Translation: CASSLDSGAYNEQFF.

This clone has more than one count but fewer than ten. This chain joins TRBV5-6 and TRBJ2-7, with D perhaps matching TRBD2 (6 bases). Germline assignment: CDR1 SGHDT and CDR2 YYEEEE. The CDR3 extends over 15 amino acids. V lost 3 bases, J lost 0 bases, and 13 bases lay in between. The CDR3 sequence is CASSSLEGSSYEQYF. In DNA form, the CDR3 reads TGTGCCAGCAGCTCCCTGGAGGGAAGCTCCTACGAGCAGTACTTC.

This chain joins TRBV27 and TRBJ1-2, with D hard to call. The germline V gene encodes CDR1 MNHEY and CDR2 SMNVEV (reference sequence). The V and J ends lost 3 bases and 10 bases respectively, with 15 bases between them. This CDR3 spans 13 amino acids. Here the CDR3 reads CASSLGPSMDYTF. Written as DNA, the CDR3 is TGTGCCAGCAGTTTGGGCCCGTCTATGGACTACACCTTC.

The V call is TRBV4-1, the J call TRBJ1-2, with TRBD1 as a possible D gene (5 bases). CDR1 and CDR2 from the germline V gene are MGHRA and YSYEKL. The CDR3 spans 15 residues. Trimming pared 0 bases from V and 5 bases from J, leaving 13 bases between. CDR3 in DNA: TGCGCCAGCAGCCAAGATGTCAGGGAATCTTATGGCTACACCTTC. Residues: CASSQDVRESYGYTF.

This chain joins TRBV2 and TRBJ1-2; D call uncertain. Germline CDR1 reads SNHLY; CDR2 reads FYNNEI. V was clipped by 3 bases and J by 5 bases, with 13 bases between them. The CDR3 extends over 14 amino acids. The CDR3 protein is CASSDDTHGYGYTF. CDR3 nucleotide sequence: TGTGCCAGCAGTGATGACACTCACGGATATGGCTACACCTTC. The full variable domain, in which reference TRBV2 and TRBJ1-2 provide the parts outside the CDR3, is EPEVTQTPSHQVTQMGQEVILRCVPISNHLYFYWYRQILGQKVEFLVSFYNNEISEKSEIFDDQFSVERPDGSNFTLKIRSTKLEDSAMYFCASSDDTHGYGYTFGSGTRLTVV.

The chain recombines TRBV5-1 with TRBJ1-1; 10 bases are shared with TRBD1. Germline assignment: CDR1 SGHRS and CDR2 YFSETQ. The CDR3 contains 16 residues. Trimming took 0 bases from V and 3 from J; bases not matched to a gene: 5. The CDR3 loop reads CASSLGDRGRDTEAFF. The CDR3 coding sequence is TGCGCCAGCAGCTTGGGTGACAGGGGGCGGGACACTGAAGCTTTCTTT.

The chain carries TRBV18 and TRBJ2-3; 9 nucleotides align to TRBD2. V gave up 3 bases and J gave up 0 bases; unmatched junction bases: 4. CDR1 and CDR2 (germline): KGHSH, LQKENI. The CDR3 has 16 residues. The CDR3 coding sequence is TGTGCCAGCTCACCGGAGCGGGGGGTGAGCACAGATACGCAGTATTTT. Residues: CASSPERGVSTDTQYF. The full variable domain, its missing parts supplied by reference TRBV18 and TRBJ2-3, is NAGVMQNPRHLVRRRGQEARLRCSPMKGHSHVYWYRQLPEEGLKFMVYLQKENIIDESGMPKERFSAEFPKEGPSILRIQQVVRGDSAAYFCASSPERGVSTDTQYFGPGTRLTVL.

V usage is TRBV11-1 and J usage is TRBJ2-7, with TRBD2 identical over 7 bases. With 3 bases clipped from V and 6 bases from J, the junction kept 11 bases outside the gene matches. This CDR3 is 15 amino acids long. Per germline, CDR1 SGHAT and CDR2 FQDESV (reference sequence). CDR3 DNA sequence: TGTGCCAGCAGCTTCGATTTGGCGGGAGTCCCCGAGCAGTACTTC. This sequence encodes CASSFDLAGVPEQYF.

This chain links TRBV5-6 with TRBJ2-6; 7 nucleotides agree with TRBD2. Trimming removed 4 bases from V and 0 bases from J; junction bases left unmatched: 10. The germline V gene has CDR1 SGHDT and CDR2 YYEEEE. The CDR3 has 18 residues. The CDR3 protein is CASSPNGGSSSGANVLTF. DNA of the CDR3: TGTGCCAGCAGCCCGAACGGGGGGAGTAGCTCTGGGGCCAACGTCCTGACTTTC. The entire variable domain, with the rest obtained from reference TRBV5-6 and TRBJ2-6, is as follows: DAGVTQSPTHLIKTRGQQVTLRCSPKSGHDTVSWYQQALGQGPQFIFQYYEEEERQRGNFPDRFSGHQFPNYSSELNVNALLLGDSALYLCASSPNGGSSSGANVLTFGAGSRLTVL.

The CDR3: CASSRDRGAYEQYF. DNA of the CDR3: TGTGCCAGCAGCCGGGACAGGGGTGCCTACGAGCAGTACTTC. The rearrangement uses TRBV11-1 and TRBJ2-7, with 10 bases identical to TRBD1. Germline V lookup: CDR1 SGHAT, CDR2 FQDESV (reference sequence). The CDR3 has 14 residues. V was clipped by 5 bases and J by 2 bases; unmatched bases: 3.

Here the CDR3 reads CSVVNTGGRETQYF. The CDR3 DNA is TGCAGCGTTGTTAATACAGGGGGCCGGGAGACCCAGTACTTC. This rearrangement joins TRBV29-1 to TRBJ2-5, with TRBD1 identical over 9 bases. The CDR3 is made up of 14 amino acids. Germline trimming cut 4 bases from V and 5 bases from J; bases unmatched to any gene: 8. Germline V CDR1 and CDR2: SQVTM, ANQGSEA. The whole variable domain, filled in from reference TRBV29-1 and TRBJ2-5, reads SAVISQKPSRDICQRGTSLTIQCQVDSQVTMMFWYRQQPGQSLTLIATANQGSEATYESGFVIDKFPISRPNLTFSTLTVSNMSPEDSSIYLCSVVNTGGRETQYFGPGTRLLVL.

The CDR3 here is CAITSGGSYEQYF. The CDR3 DNA reads TGTGCCATCACCAGCGGGGGCTCCTACGAGCAGTACTTC. The V and J genes are TRBV10-3 and TRBJ2-7; 8 positions match TRBD2. The CDR3 length is 13 residues. The V gene end was trimmed by 7 bases and the J gene end by 0 bases; junction bases not matched to a gene: 2. Germline V gives CDR1 ENHRY, CDR2 SYGVKD.

The chain combines TRBV5-6 with TRBJ2-7; 10 bases are shared with TRBD2. The ends lost 4 bases at V and 3 bases at J; junction bases unmatched: 7. The CDR3 sequence is 15 residues long. Germline-derived CDR1 and CDR2 are SGHDT and YYEEEE. CDR3 protein: CASSPPGLAFYEQYF. The CDR3 region has the DNA TGTGCCAGCAGCCCACCGGGACTAGCGTTCTACGAGCAGTACTTC. Looking up the rest from reference TRBV5-6 and TRBJ2-7 gives the full variable domain: DAGVTQSPTHLIKTRGQQVTLRCSPKSGHDTVSWYQQALGQGPQFIFQYYEEEERQRGNFPDRFSGHQFPNYSSELNVNALLLGDSALYLCASSPPGLAFYEQYFGPGTRLTVT.

V gene TRBV19 combines with J gene TRBJ2-5, with a possible D match to TRBD2 (5 bases). Germline V gene lookup returns CDR1 LNHDA and CDR2 SQIVND (reference sequence). Trimming removed 5 bases from V and 4 bases from J, with 20 bases in between. The CDR3 is 16 amino acids. In DNA, the CDR3 is TGTGCCAGTAGTCCGCGGTGGGAGTCCGACGGAGAGACCCAGTACTTC. Its protein product is CASSPRWESDGETQYF.

This sequence joins TRBV19 and TRBJ1-4; the D gene is possibly TRBD1 (5 bases). The germline V gene has CDR1 LNHDA and CDR2 SQIVND (reference sequence). The CDR3 consists of 14 residues. The germline V and J ends were trimmed by 6 bases and 3 bases, with 11 bases remaining between them. Written as DNA, the CDR3 is TGTGCCAGTAGCTCCGGGGGTGCTAATGAAAAACTGTTTTTT. This translates into CASSSGGANEKLFF.

The chain couples TRBV6-5 to TRBJ1-2; tentative D call: TRBD1 (5 bases). The CDR3 runs to 14 residues. Germline V gives CDR1 MNHEY, CDR2 SVGAGI. V was pared by 9 bases and J by 8 bases, with 22 bases between. In DNA, the CDR3 is TGTGCCAGTGGCTCCCAGGGATTATCATTAGGCTACACCTTC. This translates into CASGSQGLSLGYTF.

The chain recombines TRBV5-1 with TRBJ2-1; 8 bases are shared with TRBD2. The CDR3 is made up of 15 amino acids. In germline, CDR1 is SGHRS, CDR2 YFSETQ. The trim removed 5 bases at V and 3 bases at J, leaving 7 bases unmatched. As DNA, the CDR3 is TGCGCCAGCAGATCGGGGGGGGGTGACTACAATGAGCAGTTCTTC. Amino acid sequence: CASRSGGGDYNEQFF. Filled out from reference TRBV5-1 and TRBJ2-1, the complete variable domain reads KAGVTQTPRYLIKTRGQQVTLSCSPISGHRSVSWYQQTPGQGLQFLFEYFSETQRNKGNFPGRFSGRQFSNSRSEMNVSTLELGDSALYLCASRSGGGDYNEQFFGPGTRLTVL.

This clone was found once. For the CDR3, the DNA is TGTGCCAGCAGCCTCCGCGGGACTAGCGGGTACAATGAGCAGTTCTTC. Protein sequence: CASSLRGTSGYNEQFF. The chain joins TRBV7-6 to TRBJ2-1, with TRBD2 matching 12 bases. The V gene's germline CDR1 is SGHVS and CDR2 FNYEAQ. Unmatched junction bases numbered 6, after V lost 5 bases and J lost 4 bases. The CDR3 runs to 16 residues.

A few counts support this clone. The J gene is TRBJ2-3, the V gene TRBV5-4; 10 bases are a match to TRBD1. Germline values: CDR1 SGHNT, CDR2 YYREEE (reference sequence). The CDR3 length is 17 residues. The trim removed 0 bases at V and 4 bases at J, leaving 8 bases unmatched. The CDR3 region is CASSLVGGQGMADTQYF. DNA of the CDR3: TGTGCCAGCAGCTTGGTGGGGGGACAGGGGATGGCAGATACGCAGTATTTT.